These T cell receptor beta chains were read from a single sample in a study of CD8 T cells in Susac syndrome. MiXCR, applied by TCRdb to the immunoSEQ multiplex PCR reads, yields one record per CDR3 protein. The repertoire holds about 70,000 distinct CDR3 sequences, with roughly 95% as singletons. The sequenced sample consisted of CD4+ T cells from PBMCs. These receptors all stem from a human donor with multiple sclerosis. The CDR3 runs from the conserved cysteine through the conserved F or W. D genes are given only for firm matches. Only some rows state a clone size, as once, few, many or a class for expanded clones.

d_call	clone_size	v_call	j_call	cdr3_nt	cdr3_aa
TRBD2	-	TRBV27	TRBJ2-5	TGTGCCAGCAGTCCGTGGACTAGTCGGGAGACCCAGTACTTC	CASSPWTSRETQYF
-	once	TRBV28	TRBJ2-7	TGTGCCAGCAGCCAACTTTCAGGCGAGCAGTACTTC	CASSQLSGEQYF
-	few	TRBV28	TRBJ2-7	TGTGCCAGCAGTTTAGACAGCGAGCAGTACTTC	CASSLDSEQYF
TRBD1	-	TRBV20-1	TRBJ1-2	TGCAGTGCTAGAGATGCAGGGACAGGAGAACTCTATGGCTACACCTTC	CSARDAGTGELYGYTF
TRBD1	-	TRBV5-1	TRBJ1-6	TGCGCCAGCAGCTCGGACAGGACGAATTCACCCCTCCACTTT	CASSSDRTNSPLHF
-	-	TRBV14	TRBJ2-7	TGTGCCAGCAGCCAAGAAAGACGTTACGAGCAGTACTTC	CASSQERRYEQYF
TRBD2	-	TRBV5-6	TRBJ2-5	TGTGCCAGCAGCCGAACCGGACTAGTAGAAGCAGAGACCCAGTACTTC	CASSRTGLVEAETQYF
-	-	TRBV30	TRBJ1-2	TGTGCCTGGAGTATCCCCCTAGGGAATACCAACTATGGCTACACCTTC	CAWSIPLGNTNYGYTF
TRBD1	few	TRBV7-2	TRBJ2-7	TGTGCCAGCAGCGGGGGACAGGGGTACGAGCAGTACTTC	CASSGGQGYEQYF
TRBD1	-	TRBV12-3/TRBV12-4	TRBJ1-1	TGTGCCAGCAGCCTGGACAGGGGTCACGCTGAAGCTTTCTTT	CASSLDRGHAEAFF
-	-	TRBV5-4	TRBJ1-4	TGTGCCAGCAGCCCTGGTGGCGGCCAAAATGAAAAACTGTTTTTT	CASSPGGGQNEKLFF
TRBD1	-	TRBV15	TRBJ2-3	TGTGCCACCAGTGACAGGGGTGGCACAGATACGCAGTATTTT	CATSDRGGTDTQYF
TRBD1	-	TRBV2	TRBJ1-5	TGTGCCAGCAGTCCTTTCCGGGACAGCGATCAGCCCCAGCATTTT	CASSPFRDSDQPQHF
TRBD1	-	TRBV12-3/TRBV12-4	TRBJ1-4	TGTGCCAGCAGTTGGGACAGGGGGATTGGAAAACTGTTTTTT	CASSWDRGIGKLFF
-	once	TRBV7-2	TRBJ2-5	TGTGCCAGCAGCTTAGATGGAGGGTCTGAAGAGACCCAGTACTTC	CASSLDGGSEETQYF
-	-	TRBV29-1	TRBJ2-7	TGCAGCGTGATGGACTCGTCCTACGAGCAGTACTTC	CSVMDSSYEQYF
-	-	TRBV2	TRBJ2-7	TGTGCCAGCAGCGGTGACAGTTACTCCTACGAGCAGTACTTC	CASSGDSYSYEQYF
-	-	TRBV19	TRBJ2-1	TGTGCCAGTACCACCGGGGACCGGGGCGGGAATGAGCAGTTCTTC	CASTTGDRGGNEQFF
TRBD1	-	TRBV28	TRBJ2-4	TGTGCCAGCAGTTTCTCGGGACAGGGGCCCCTAGCCAAAAACATTCAGTACTTC	CASSFSGQGPLAKNIQYF
-	-	TRBV18	TRBJ2-2	TGTGCCAGCTCGGAGACAGGTTCCGGGGAGCTGTTTTTT	CASSETGSGELFF
-	-	TRBV7-2	TRBJ2-7	TGTGCCAGCAGTCCGAGGGCTTGGGTCCCCTACGAGCAGTACTTC	CASSPRAWVPYEQYF
-	-	TRBV12-3/TRBV12-4	TRBJ1-1	TGTGCCAGCAGTTTGATGGTGAACACTGAAGCTTTCTTT	CASSLMVNTEAFF